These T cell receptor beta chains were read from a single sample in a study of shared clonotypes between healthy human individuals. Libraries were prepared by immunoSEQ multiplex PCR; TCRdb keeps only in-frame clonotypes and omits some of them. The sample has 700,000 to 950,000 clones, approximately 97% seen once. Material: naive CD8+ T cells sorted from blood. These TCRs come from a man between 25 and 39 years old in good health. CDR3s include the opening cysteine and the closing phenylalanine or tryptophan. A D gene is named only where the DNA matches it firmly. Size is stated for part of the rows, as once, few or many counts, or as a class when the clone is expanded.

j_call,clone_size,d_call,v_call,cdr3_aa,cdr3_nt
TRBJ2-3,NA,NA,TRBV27,CASSVRGDTDTQYF,TGTGCCAGCAGTGTCAGGGGGGACACAGATACGCAGTATTTT
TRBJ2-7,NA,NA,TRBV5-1,CASSSINTMYEQYF,TGCGCCAGCAGCTCCATCAATACCATGTACGAGCAGTACTTC
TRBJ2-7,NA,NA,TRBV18,CASSPDRSEQYF,TGTGCCAGCTCACCGGACAGAAGCGAGCAGTACTTC
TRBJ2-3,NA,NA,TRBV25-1,CASSERTANTQYF,TGTGCCAGCAGTGAACGGACGGCCAATACGCAGTATTTT
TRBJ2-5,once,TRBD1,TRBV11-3,CASSKPGQQETQYF,TGTGCCAGCAGTAAACCGGGACAGCAAGAGACCCAGTACTTC
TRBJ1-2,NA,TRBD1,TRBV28,CASSLDRPVYGYTF,TGTGCCAGCAGCCTGGACAGGCCTGTCTATGGCTACACCTTC
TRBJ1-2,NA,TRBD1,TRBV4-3,CASSQDAVGTGANYGYTF,TGCGCCAGCAGCCAAGACGCCGTTGGGACAGGGGCTAACTATGGCTACACCTTC
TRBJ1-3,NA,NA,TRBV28,CASSFSGNTIYF,TGTGCCAGCAGTTTTTCCGGAAACACCATATATTTT
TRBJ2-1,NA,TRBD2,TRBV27,CASKRAGAHKYNEQFF,TGTGCCAGCAAGCGAGCGGGAGCGCACAAGTACAATGAGCAGTTCTTC
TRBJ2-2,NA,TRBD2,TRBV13,CASTPGLAVNTGELFF,TGTGCCAGCACCCCCGGACTAGCGGTGAACACCGGGGAGCTGTTTTTT
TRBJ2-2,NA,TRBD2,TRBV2,CASDASGTVAGELFF,TGTGCCAGCGATGCTAGCGGGACTGTAGCCGGGGAGCTGTTTTTT
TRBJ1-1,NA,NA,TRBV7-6,CASRYRLNTEAFF,TGTGCCAGCAGATACAGGCTGAACACTGAAGCTTTCTTT
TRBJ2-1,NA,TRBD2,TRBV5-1,CASSPLAGGNEQFF,TGCGCCAGCAGCCCGTTAGCGGGAGGGAATGAGCAGTTCTTC
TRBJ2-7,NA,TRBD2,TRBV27,CASSYISGTPSYEQYF,TGTGCCAGCAGCTACATAAGCGGGACTCCCTCCTACGAGCAGTACTTC
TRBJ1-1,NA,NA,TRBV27,CASSSEQGGDTEAFF,TGTGCCAGCAGTTCCGAACAGGGTGGGGACACTGAAGCTTTCTTT
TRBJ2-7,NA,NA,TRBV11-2,CASSLPDNPYEQYF,TGTGCCAGCAGCCTTCCGGACAACCCCTACGAGCAGTACTTC
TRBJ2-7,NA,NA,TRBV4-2,CASSQDSHEQYF,TGTGCCAGCAGCCAAGACTCACACGAGCAGTACTTC
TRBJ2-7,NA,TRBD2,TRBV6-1,CASNGLADYEQYF,TGTGCCAGCAACGGACTAGCGGACTACGAGCAGTACTTC
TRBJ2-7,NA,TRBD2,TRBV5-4,CASSAPGLQTYEQYF,TGTGCCAGCAGCGCACCGGGACTACAGACCTACGAGCAGTACTTC
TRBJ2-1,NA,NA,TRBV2,CASMGEWKSSYNEQFF,TGTGCCAGCATGGGGGAATGGAAGAGCTCCTACAATGAGCAGTTCTTC
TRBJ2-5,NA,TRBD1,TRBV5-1,CASSFPGTGHQETQYF,TGCGCCAGCAGCTTCCCCGGGACAGGACACCAAGAGACCCAGTACTTC
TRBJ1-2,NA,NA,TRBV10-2,CASSEQETPTYGYTF,TGCGCCAGCAGTGAACAGGAGACCCCGACCTATGGCTACACCTTC
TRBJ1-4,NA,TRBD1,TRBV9,CASSPKNRGLSEKLFF,TGTGCCAGCAGCCCAAAGAACAGGGGGCTTAGTGAAAAACTGTTTTTT
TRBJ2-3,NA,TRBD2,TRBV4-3,CASSQDKAGGPGDTQYF,TGCGCCAGCAGCCAAGACAAGGCGGGAGGACCAGGAGATACGCAGTATTTT
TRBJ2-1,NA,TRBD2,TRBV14,CASSPGTSGYNEQFF,TGTGCCAGCAGCCCGGGGACTAGCGGGTACAATGAGCAGTTCTTC
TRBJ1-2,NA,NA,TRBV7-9,CASSAQSTGDYGYTF,TGTGCCAGCAGCGCTCAATCGACAGGCGACTATGGCTACACCTTC
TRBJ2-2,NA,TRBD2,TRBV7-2,CASSILAGFTGELFF,TGTGCCAGCAGCATATTAGCGGGATTCACCGGGGAGCTGTTTTTT
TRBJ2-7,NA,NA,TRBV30,CAWETAGQAYEQYF,TGTGCCTGGGAGACCGCGGGACAAGCCTACGAGCAGTACTTC
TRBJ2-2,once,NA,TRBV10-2,CASSEQNTGELFF,TGCGCCAGCAGTGAACAGAACACCGGGGAGCTGTTTTTT
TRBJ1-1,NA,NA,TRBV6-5,CASSFVDSGGTEAFF,TGTGCCAGCAGTTTCGTAGACAGCGGGGGCACTGAAGCTTTCTTT
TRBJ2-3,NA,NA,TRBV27,CASSLSRTDTQYF,TGTGCCAGCAGTTTATCCCGCACAGATACGCAGTATTTT
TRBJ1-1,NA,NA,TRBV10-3,CAIRYSGLNTEAFF,TGTGCCATCAGATATAGTGGCCTAAACACTGAAGCTTTCTTT
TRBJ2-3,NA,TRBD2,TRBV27,CASTSLLGDYKITDTQYF,TGTGCCAGCACCTCCCTTTTGGGGGACTATAAAATCACAGATACGCAGTATTTT
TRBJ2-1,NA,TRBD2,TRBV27,CASSLSTSGRNYNEQFF,TGTGCCAGCAGTTTATCGACTAGCGGGAGGAACTACAATGAGCAGTTCTTC
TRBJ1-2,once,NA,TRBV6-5,CASSFGGGIGYTF,TGTGCCAGCAGTTTCGGGGGTGGGATCGGCTACACCTTC
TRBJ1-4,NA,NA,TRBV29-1,CSVEDLQANEKLFF,TGCAGCGTTGAAGATCTCCAGGCTAATGAAAAACTGTTTTTT
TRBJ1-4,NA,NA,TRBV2,CASKKSTGSTNEKLFF,TGTGCCAGCAAGAAATCCACAGGGTCAACTAATGAAAAACTGTTTTTT
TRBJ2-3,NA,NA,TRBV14,CASSHEEGADTQYF,TGTGCCAGCAGCCATGAGGAGGGGGCAGATACGCAGTATTTT
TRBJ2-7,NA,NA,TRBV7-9,CASSLEESYEQYF,TGTGCCAGCAGCTTAGAAGAGTCCTACGAGCAGTACTTC
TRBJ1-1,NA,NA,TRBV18,CASSPPSRSATEAFF,TGTGCCAGCTCACCACCGAGCAGGAGCGCCACTGAAGCTTTCTTT
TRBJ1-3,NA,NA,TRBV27,CASSSLRGSSGNTIYF,TGTGCCAGCAGCTCGCTGCGGGGTAGCTCTGGAAACACCATATATTTT
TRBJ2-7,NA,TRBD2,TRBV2,CASSTSGTSFYEQYF,TGTGCCAGCAGCACATCCGGGACTAGTTTCTACGAGCAGTACTTC
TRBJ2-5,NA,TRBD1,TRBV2,CASITVGPGGVETQYF,TGTGCCAGCATCACCGTGGGGCCAGGGGGCGTGGAGACCCAGTACTTC